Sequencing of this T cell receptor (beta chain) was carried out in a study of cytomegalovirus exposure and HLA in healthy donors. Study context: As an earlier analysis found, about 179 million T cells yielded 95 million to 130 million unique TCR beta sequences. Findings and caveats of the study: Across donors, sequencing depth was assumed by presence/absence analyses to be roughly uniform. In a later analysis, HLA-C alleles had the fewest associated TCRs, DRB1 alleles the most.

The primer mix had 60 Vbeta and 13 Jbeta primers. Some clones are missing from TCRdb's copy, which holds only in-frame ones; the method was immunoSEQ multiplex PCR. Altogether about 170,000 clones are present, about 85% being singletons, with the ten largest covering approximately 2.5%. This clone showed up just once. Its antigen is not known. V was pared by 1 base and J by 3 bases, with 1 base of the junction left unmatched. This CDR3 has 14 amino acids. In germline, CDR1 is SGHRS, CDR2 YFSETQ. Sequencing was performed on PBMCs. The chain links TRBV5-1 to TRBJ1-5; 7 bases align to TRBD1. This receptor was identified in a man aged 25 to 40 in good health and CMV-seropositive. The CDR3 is CASSLTGVNQPQHF. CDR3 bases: TGCGCCAGCAGCTTGACAGGGGTCAATCAGCCCCAGCATTTT.